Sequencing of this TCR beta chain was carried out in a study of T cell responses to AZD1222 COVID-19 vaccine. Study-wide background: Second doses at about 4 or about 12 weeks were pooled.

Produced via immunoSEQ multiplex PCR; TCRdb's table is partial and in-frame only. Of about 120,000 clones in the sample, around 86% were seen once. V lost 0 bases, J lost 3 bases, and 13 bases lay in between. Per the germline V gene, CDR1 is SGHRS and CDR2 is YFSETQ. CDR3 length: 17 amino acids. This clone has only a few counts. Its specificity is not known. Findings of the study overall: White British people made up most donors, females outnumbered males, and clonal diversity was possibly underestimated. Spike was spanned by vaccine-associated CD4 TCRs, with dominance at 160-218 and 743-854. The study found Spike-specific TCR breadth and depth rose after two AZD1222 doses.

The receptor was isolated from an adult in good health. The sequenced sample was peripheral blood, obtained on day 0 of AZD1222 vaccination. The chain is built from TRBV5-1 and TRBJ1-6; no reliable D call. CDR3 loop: CASSLEGPGLYNSPLHF. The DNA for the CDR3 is TGCGCCAGCAGCTTGGAAGGCCCCGGGCTCTATAATTCACCCCTCCACTTT.